These 32 T cell receptor beta chains share one sample of origin, sequenced in a study of OX40 agonist ivuxolimab in advanced cancers. Clones were sequenced by immunoSEQ multiplex PCR, and TCRdb holds only the in-frame ones, with some missing. The sample lists about 80,000 clones, 94% occurring once. The input for sequencing was CD4+ or CD8+ T cells sorted from blood, taken in a trial of the OX40 agonist ivuxolimab. These receptor sequences come from an adult with an advanced solid tumor such as melanoma, head and neck, liver or kidney cancer.

In this sample, this clone turned up once. This chain uses TRBV2 with TRBJ2-7, with D perhaps matching TRBD2 (5 bases). Germline V lookup: CDR1 SNHLY, CDR2 FYNNEI. V shed 2 bases and J shed 7 bases, with 15 bases lying between them. The length of the CDR3 is 14 residues. The DNA of the CDR3 is TGTGCCAGCAGTGAAAGAGGGAGCCTCAAAGAGCAGTACTTC. Translation: CASSERGSLKEQYF. The whole variable domain, filled in from reference TRBV2 and TRBJ2-7, reads EPEVTQTPSHQVTQMGQEVILRCVPISNHLYFYWYRQILGQKVEFLVSFYNNEISEKSEIFDDQFSVERPDGSNFTLKIRSTKLEDSAMYFCASSERGSLKEQYFGPGTRLTVT.

This chain connects TRBV10-3 to TRBJ1-2; TRBD1 matches at 7 bases. Per the germline V gene, CDR1 is ENHRY and CDR2 is SYGVKD. The CDR3 is made up of 16 amino acids. V shed 6 bases, J shed 0 bases, and the junction held 10 bases outside the gene matches. CDR3 DNA: TGTGCCATCAGCGGGGACAGCCTTATTACTAACTATGGCTACACCTTC. Residues: CAISGDSLITNYGYTF.

The chain employs TRBV19 and TRBJ2-3; D unclear. Germline assignment: CDR1 LNHDA and CDR2 SQIVND (reference sequence). CDR3 size: 13 residues. The V end lost 5 bases, the J end lost 6 bases, and 12 bases lay between the germline ends. This CDR3 reads CASSPLSSDTQYF. CDR3 in DNA: TGTGCCAGTAGTCCACTTTCGAGCGATACGCAGTATTTT.

The chain combines TRBV30 with TRBJ1-1; 11 bases match TRBD1. The CDR3 runs to 12 residues. Germline CDR1 is GTSNPN and CDR2 is SVGIG (reference sequence). Unmatched junction bases numbered 5, after V lost 5 bases and J lost 9 bases. The CDR3 spells CAWSGTGGKAFF. The CDR3 region has the DNA TGTGCCTGGTCCGGGACAGGGGGAAAAGCTTTCTTT.

Concerning this clone: Mismatch with germline at one junction end may stem from a read error. The V gene is TRBV7-7, the J gene TRBJ2-1, with 13 bases identical to TRBD2. CDR1 is SSHAT and CDR2 is FNYEAQ in the germline V gene (reference sequence). The CDR3 is 15 amino acids. DNA for the CDR3: TGTGCTAGCAGCTTAAATCCGGGACTAGCGGGGGAGCAGTTCTTC. Amino acids: CASSLNPGLAGEQFF.

V and J are TRBV13 and TRBJ2-3, with TRBD1 as a possible D gene (5 bases). CDR3 length: 14 amino acids. The germline V and J ends were trimmed by 5 bases and 0 bases, with 9 bases remaining between them. Germline CDR1 is PRHDT and CDR2 is FYEKMQ (reference sequence). The CDR3 sequence: CASSPRQSTDTQYF. The CDR3, as DNA: TGTGCCAGCAGCCCTAGACAGAGCACAGATACGCAGTATTTT.

The chain links TRBV13 to TRBJ2-1; 11 bases match TRBD2. Germline-derived CDR1 and CDR2 are PRHDT and FYEKMQ (reference sequence). The CDR3 is made up of 15 amino acids. The J segment lost 7 bases and the V segment lost 5 bases, leaving 7 bases of the junction unmatched. The CDR3 loop reads CASSALAGGVNEQFF. The CDR3 region has the DNA TGTGCCAGCAGCGCCCTAGCGGGAGGAGTAAATGAGCAGTTCTTC.

The V and J genes are TRBV13 and TRBJ2-2, with TRBD2 matching over 13 bases. Germline CDR1 is PRHDT and CDR2 is FYEKMQ (reference sequence). V lost 5 bases, J lost 3 bases, and 6 bases stayed unmatched. The CDR3 runs 17 residues. CDR3 residues: CASSPGLAGVYTGELFF. The CDR3 DNA follows: TGTGCCAGCAGCCCCGGACTAGCGGGAGTTTACACCGGGGAGCTGTTTTTT. The full variable domain, with the rest looked up from reference TRBV13 and TRBJ2-2, is AAGVIQSPRHLIKEKRETATLKCYPIPRHDTVYWYQQGPGQDPQFLISFYEKMQSDKGSIPDRFSAQQFSDYHSELNMSSLELGDSALYFCASSPGLAGVYTGELFFGEGSRLTVL.

The chain combines TRBV7-8 with TRBJ2-7; possibly TRBD1 or TRBD2 for D (6 bases each). The V end lost 1 base, the J end lost 0 bases, and 10 bases lay between the germline ends. CDR1 SGHVS and CDR2 FQNEAQ come from the germline V gene. The length of the CDR3 is 15 residues. CDR3 in amino acids: CASSLVGGGSYEQYF. CDR3 nucleotide sequence: TGTGCCAGCAGCTTAGTCGGGGGCGGCTCCTACGAGCAGTACTTC.

The chain has TRBV4-1 and TRBJ1-4; TRBD1 is a possible D gene (5 bases). CDR3 size: 17 residues. Germline CDR1 is MGHRA and CDR2 is YSYEKL. The V gene lost 1 base and the J gene lost 0 bases, with 12 bases spanning the gap. CDR3 protein: CASSQAIRGTTNEKLFF. CDR3 nucleotides: TGCGCCAGCAGCCAAGCAATAAGGGGAACAACTAATGAAAAACTGTTTTTT.

This rearrangement joins TRBV15 to TRBJ1-1; TRBD1 is a possible D gene (6 bases). The CDR3 contains 15 residues. With 5 bases removed from V and 4 bases from J, the gap between germline ends came to 17 bases. Germline V CDR1 and CDR2: LNHNV, YYDKDF (reference sequence). CDR3 bases: TGTGCCACCAGCCCTCTATGGGGGGGGGCCACTGAAGCTTTCTTT. Its translation: CATSPLWGGATEAFF.

This clone has a single count. This chain connects TRBV4-1 to TRBJ2-3; TRBD1 matches at 8 bases. Unmatched junction bases numbered 7, after V lost 5 bases and J lost 3 bases. CDR1 MGHRA and CDR2 YSYEKL come from the germline V gene. This CDR3 contains 15 residues. The CDR3 spells CASSTLDRDTDTQYF. The CDR3 DNA is TGCGCCAGCAGCACATTGGACAGGGATACAGATACGCAGTATTTT.

This chain connects TRBV7-9 to TRBJ2-7; TRBD1 aligns across 7 bases. Germline lookup yields CDR1 SEHNR and CDR2 FQNEAQ (reference sequence). V shed 4 bases and J 4 bases; nucleotides not matched to a gene: 1. The CDR3 sequence is 12 residues long. The CDR3 DNA follows: TGTGCCAGCAGCTACAGGGGATACGAGCAGTACTTC. Protein product: CASSYRGYEQYF.

DNA of the CDR3: TGTGCCAGCAGGTCTCCTAGCGGGAGTTACGAGCAGTACTTC. Protein sequence: CASRSPSGSYEQYF. V gene TRBV6-5 combines with J gene TRBJ2-5; 10 nucleotides agree with TRBD2. The DNA end is a closer match to TRBJ2-7, so the J assignment may be wrong. Germline V gives CDR1 MNHEY, CDR2 SVGAGI. This CDR3 is built from 14 residues.

V usage is TRBV7-6 and J usage is TRBJ2-2, with D perhaps TRBD1 (5 bases). The CDR3 spans 17 residues. V was cut by 0 bases and J by 4 bases, with 15 bases left in between. Germline CDR1 reads SGHVS; CDR2 reads FNYEAQ. The CDR3 loop reads CASSLAGPSGATGELFF. The CDR3 DNA sequence: TGTGCCAGCAGCTTAGCGGGGCCATCTGGGGCCACCGGGGAGCTGTTTTTT.

The gene calls are TRBV12-5 and TRBJ1-1, with 7 bases matching TRBD1. Trimming cost V 9 bases and J 6 bases; bases outside gene matches: 10. CDR3 length: 13 amino acids. Germline lookup yields CDR1 LGHNT and CDR2 FRNRAP. DNA of the CDR3: TGTGCTAGCCGTTTAGACAGGGTGCCTGAAGCTTTCTTT. Translating gives CASRLDRVPEAFF.

The gene calls are TRBV7-9 and TRBJ2-4; no clear D gene. Germline V lookup: CDR1 SEHNR, CDR2 FQNEAQ (reference sequence). V gave up 6 bases and J gave up 6 bases, with 9 bases separating them. The CDR3 totals 12 residues. The CDR3 nucleotides are TGTGCCAGCAGAGAAAGCTTAAACATTCAGTACTTC. Encoded protein: CASRESLNIQYF.

This chain connects TRBV25-1 to TRBJ2-3; D is uncertain. This CDR3 comprises 11 residues. Trimming took 6 bases from V and 2 from J, leaving 3 bases between them. Germline CDR1 and CDR2: MGHDK and SYGVNS. The CDR3 region is CASSTTDTQYF. The CDR3 DNA reads TGTGCCAGCAGCACCACAGATACGCAGTATTTT.

This chain connects TRBV5-1 to TRBJ2-1, with 8 bases matching TRBD2. From germline, CDR1 is SGHRS and CDR2 YFSETQ. The length of the CDR3 is 15 residues. With 3 bases clipped from V and 9 bases from J, the junction kept 11 bases outside the gene matches. CDR3 residues: CASSSPGSGTSEQFF. CDR3 bases: TGCGCCAGCAGCTCCCCAGGTAGCGGGACATCTGAGCAGTTCTTC.

DNA for the CDR3: TGCGCCAGCAGCCAAGAATCGGAAGGGTTTGAACTGTTTTTT. This sequence encodes CASSQESEGFELFF. The chain combines TRBV4-3 with TRBJ1-4; D call uncertain. Germline V gives CDR1 LGHNA, CDR2 YSLEER. The CDR3 length is 14 residues. V was shortened by 0 bases and J by 12 bases, with 14 bases between the two germline ends.

V and J are TRBV14 and TRBJ1-2; TRBD1 agrees at 9 bases. In germline, CDR1 is SGHDN, CDR2 FVKESK. This CDR3 has 18 amino acids. J lost 4 bases, V lost 3 bases, and 15 bases had no gene match. The CDR3 DNA follows: TGTGCCAGCAGCCACCCGGGACAGGGACGGTCTTATGGCTATGGCTACACCTTC. Translated, it gives CASSHPGQGRSYGYGYTF.

V is TRBV5-6 and J is TRBJ2-4; TRBD1 matches at 8 bases. CDR1 is SGHDT, CDR2 YYEEEE, per germline. The CDR3 is made up of 14 amino acids. With 2 bases clipped from V and 8 bases from J, the junction kept 6 bases outside the gene matches. This CDR3 is CASSFGTGGDIQYF. The CDR3 DNA reads TGTGCCAGCAGCTTTGGGACAGGAGGGGACATTCAGTACTTC.

V and J are TRBV2 and TRBJ2-3; D unclear. This CDR3 has 12 amino acids. The V end was cut by 1 base, the J end by 10 bases, with 9 bases between. Per germline, CDR1 SNHLY and CDR2 FYNNEI. The CDR3 region has the DNA TGTGCCAGCAGTGAAGGCCTACCGCCGCAGTATTTT. Encoded protein: CASSEGLPPQYF.

A single count supports this clone. This chain uses TRBV5-6 with TRBJ2-5; 10 bases agree with TRBD1. Trimming took 4 bases from V and 5 from J; bases not matched to a gene: 5. Germline V CDR1 and CDR2: SGHDT, YYEEEE. This CDR3 region has 14 residues. The CDR3 here is CASSPGTGDETQYF. The CDR3 DNA is TGTGCCAGCAGCCCCGGGACAGGGGACGAGACCCAGTACTTC.

CDR3 in DNA: TGTGCCACCAGCAACTACTATCCAGTGGGGACCGGGGAGCTGTTTTTT. The encoded protein is CATSNYYPVGTGELFF. The genes are TRBV15 and TRBJ2-2; D is unclear. Trimming shortened V by 4 bases and J by 5 bases, and 17 bases separated the two germline ends. The CDR3 spans 16 residues. The germline V gene encodes CDR1 LNHNV and CDR2 YYDKDF (reference sequence).

This rearrangement joins TRBV2 to TRBJ1-1, with unresolved D. The CDR3 loop spans 14 amino acids. Germline lookup yields CDR1 SNHLY and CDR2 FYNNEI. V lost 4 bases to trimming and J lost 11 bases, with 20 bases between them. The CDR3 here is CASSVATASRRAFF. CDR3 nucleotides: TGTGCCAGCAGTGTGGCGACCGCGAGCAGAAGGGCTTTCTTT.

The CDR3 here is CASSARTATYNEQFF. The CDR3 nucleotides are TGTGCCAGCAGCGCCCGGACAGCGACGTACAATGAGCAGTTCTTC. The chain links TRBV9 to TRBJ2-1, with D possibly matching TRBD1 (6 bases). The CDR3 extends over 15 amino acids. V dropped 3 bases and J dropped 4 bases, with 14 bases sitting between them. Per germline, CDR1 SGDLS and CDR2 YYNGEE.

CDR3 region: CASSERDLASSGANVLTF. The CDR3 nucleotides are TGTGCCAGCAGCGAACGGGACCTAGCAAGCTCTGGGGCCAACGTCCTGACTTTC. The chain is built from TRBV9 and TRBJ2-6; D could derive from TRBD1 or TRBD2 (5 bases each). CDR3 length: 18 residues. Trimming removed 3 bases at V and 0 bases at J, with 16 bases between. Germline CDR1 and CDR2: SGDLS and YYNGEE.

This sequence joins TRBV7-9 and TRBJ2-3; D is unclear. The germline CDR1 and CDR2 sequences are SEHNR and FQNEAQ (reference sequence). The CDR3 totals 11 residues. Trimming stripped 3 bases from V and 6 bases from J, with 4 bases between. The CDR3 loop reads CASSFSDTQYF. Here the CDR3 DNA reads TGTGCCAGCAGCTTTTCCGATACGCAGTATTTT.

The chain carries TRBV5-6 and TRBJ1-2; D uncertain. CDR3 length: 13 residues. V lost 0 bases and J 7 bases, leaving 10 bases between the germline ends. Germline V gives CDR1 SGHDT, CDR2 YYEEEE. CDR3 nucleotides: TGTGCCAGCAGCTTGGGTTCTGGGTTTGGCTACACCTTC. Protein product: CASSLGSGFGYTF.

This clone was seen a single time. The genes are TRBV10-3 and TRBJ2-7, with TRBD1 matching 9 bases. Germline V gene data show CDR1 as ENHRY and CDR2 as SYGVKD. The CDR3 sequence is 15 residues long. The V gene end was trimmed by 0 bases and the J gene end by 2 bases; junction bases not matched to a gene: 2. DNA of the CDR3: TGTGCCATCAGTGAGTCGAGGACAGGGGCCTACGAGCAGTACTTC. This gives the protein CAISESRTGAYEQYF.

V usage is TRBV9 and J usage is TRBJ2-7, with D perhaps TRBD2 (6 bases). Trimming removed 6 bases at V and 4 bases at J, with 26 bases between. CDR1 and CDR2 (germline): SGDLS, YYNGEE. CDR3 length: 17 amino acids. The CDR3: CASTEGGIRATTYEQYF. CDR3 DNA sequence: TGTGCCAGCACCGAGGGCGGGATAAGGGCGACCACATACGAGCAGTACTTC.